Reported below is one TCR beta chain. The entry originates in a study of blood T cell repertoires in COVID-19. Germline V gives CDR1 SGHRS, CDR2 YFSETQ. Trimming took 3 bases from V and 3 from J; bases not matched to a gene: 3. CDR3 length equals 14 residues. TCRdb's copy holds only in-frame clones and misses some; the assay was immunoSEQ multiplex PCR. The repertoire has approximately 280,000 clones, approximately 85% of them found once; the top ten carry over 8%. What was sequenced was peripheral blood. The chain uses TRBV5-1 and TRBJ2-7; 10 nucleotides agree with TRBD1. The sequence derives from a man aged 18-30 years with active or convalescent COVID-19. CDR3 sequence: CASSSRTGGYEQYF. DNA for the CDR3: TGCGCCAGCAGCTCACGGACAGGGGGCTACGAGCAGTACTTC.